The rows below give T cell receptor beta chains drawn from one sample of a study of blood T cell repertoires in COVID-19. Only in-frame clones appear in the TCRdb table, and some are missing; sequencing was by immunoSEQ multiplex PCR. Of hundreds of thousands of clones listed, about 88% are singletons. The sequenced sample consisted of PBMCs or T cells enriched from blood (not recorded which). Every receptor here comes from a woman between 45 and 60 years old who had recovered from COVID-19. CDR3s leave out the opening cysteine and the closing phenylalanine or tryptophan.

>TRBV19|13|TRBJ2-4
ASSIVAGGGNIQY
>TRBV6-5|11|TRBJ2-7
AVRTSGSLGQY
>TRBV6-5|14|TRBJ2-6
ASSYFRGPGANVLT
>TRBV4-3|13|TRBJ2-7
ASSQGTRGPYEQY
>TRBV19|12|TRBJ1-5
ASRGQGAVQPQH
>TRBV7-2|14|TRBJ2-2
ASSYRTSVNTGELF
>TRBV11-2|15|TRBJ2-7
ASSRGQGGLGSYEQY
>TRBV7-2|13|TRBJ1-1
ASSFREAGKAEAF
>TRBV4-2|13|TRBJ2-1
ASSQKGGDYNEQF
>TRBV27|13|TRBJ2-1
ASRRDRGSYNEQF
>TRBV16|11|TRBJ1-1
ASSHHREPEAF
>TRBV6-2/TRBV6-3|13|TRBJ2-7
ASSPGTGGTYEQY
>TRBV19|14|TRBJ1-1
ASSISPLVMNTEAF
>TRBV7-2|12|TRBJ2-7
ASSPGLPVYEQY
>TRBV27|15|TRBJ2-3
ASSFPREAGSTDTQY
>TRBV5-8|12|TRBJ2-7
ATPVGGRGYEQY
>TRBV6-5|10|TRBJ1-5
ASKTGNQPQH
>TRBV6-5|12|TRBJ1-6
ASASRVEDSPLH
>TRBV12-2|17|TRBJ1-2
ASRSLKTGKRPPNYGYT
>TRBV28|11|TRBJ2-5
ASSSTVQETQY
>TRBV28|14|TRBJ1-2
ASSSPDLQGRNGYT
>TRBV19|12|TRBJ1-3
ASSDRSSGNTIY
>TRBV11-1|12|TRBJ1-6
ASSLGTANSPLH
>TRBV7-2|12|TRBJ1-5
ASSLGGVTQPQH
>TRBV15|12|TRBJ2-5
ATSRDRGQETQY
>TRBV7-8|12|TRBJ2-2
ASRLAGVTGELF
>TRBV2|9|TRBJ2-7
ASGGGYEQY
>TRBV7-9|16|TRBJ2-5
ASTISRTADDLKETQY
>TRBV7-2|14|TRBJ2-6
ASSKDRVAGANVLT
>TRBV29-1|11|TRBJ1-5
SVQTGGNQPQH
>TRBV11-2|11|TRBJ1-1
ASSLQKNTEAF
>TRBV28|11|TRBJ1-1
ASSYGLSTEAF
>TRBV19|16|TRBJ2-2
ASSRKGPGQGDTGELF
>TRBV5-1|13|TRBJ2-5
ASRLLLAGEETQY
>TRBV4-2|14|TRBJ2-3
ASSHGTSGGPDTQY
>TRBV18|12|TRBJ1-1
ASSPNRENTEAF
>TRBV7-2|13|TRBJ2-7
ASSLEVAVNYEQY
>TRBV18|16|TRBJ2-1
ASSRTGTSGSSYNEQF
>TRBV28|14|TRBJ2-1
ASSFLGSGRDNEQF
>TRBV2|8|TRBJ2-7
ASSSTGQY
>TRBV19|12|TRBJ1-1
ASSIDRVGTEAF
>TRBV19|10|TRBJ1-2
ASNQGGLGYT
>TRBV3-1/TRBV3-2|11|TRBJ2-7
ASLKTGVYEQY
>TRBV7-9|11|TRBJ1-1
ASRQITFTEAF
>TRBV10-1|10|TRBJ2-3
ASSGTEDTQY
>TRBV7-8|13|TRBJ1-5
ASSQQGFRGQPQH
>TRBV5-1|12|TRBJ1-4
ASSLTGEWEKLF
>TRBV7-3|11|TRBJ2-2
ASSFGGAGELF
>TRBV27|13|TRBJ1-1
ASSQNLRGDTEAF
>TRBV5-1|13|TRBJ1-2
ASSLGDRGNYGYT